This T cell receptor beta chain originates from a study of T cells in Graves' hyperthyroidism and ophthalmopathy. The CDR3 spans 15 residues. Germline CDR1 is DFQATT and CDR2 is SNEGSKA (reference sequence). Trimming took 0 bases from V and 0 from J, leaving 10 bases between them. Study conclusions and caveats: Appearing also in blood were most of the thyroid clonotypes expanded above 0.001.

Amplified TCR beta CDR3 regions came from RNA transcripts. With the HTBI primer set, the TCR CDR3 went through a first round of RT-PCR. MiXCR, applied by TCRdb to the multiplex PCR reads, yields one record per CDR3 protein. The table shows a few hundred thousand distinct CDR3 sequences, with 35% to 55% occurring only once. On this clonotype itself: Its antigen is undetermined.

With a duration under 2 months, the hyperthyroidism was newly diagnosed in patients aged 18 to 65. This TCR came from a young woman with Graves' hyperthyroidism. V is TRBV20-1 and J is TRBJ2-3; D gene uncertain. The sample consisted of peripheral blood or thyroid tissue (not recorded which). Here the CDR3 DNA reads TGCAGTGCTAGAGATTTGGGCCAGAGCACAGATACGCAGTATTTT. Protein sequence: CSARDLGQSTDTQYF.